This paragraph covers one T cell receptor beta chain sequence. The data were obtained in a study of OX40 agonist ivuxolimab in advanced cancers. On the study more broadly: The dose-escalation cohort had hepatocellular carcinoma, melanoma, renal cell or head and neck cancer.

The table came from immunoSEQ multiplex PCR; TCRdb's copy has only in-frame clones and leaves some out. The sample holds 95,000 to 100,000 clones, around 85% seen once. Any history of autoimmune disease or systemic immunosuppression disqualified patients. The sampling schedule covered blood at baseline, cycle 4 day 1, and cycle 7 day 1. This CDR3 has 13 residues. Unmatched junction bases numbered 7, after V lost 8 bases and J lost 4 bases. The germline gives CDR1 ENHRY, CDR2 SYGVKD. The input for sequencing was CD4+ or CD8+ T cells sorted from blood, taken in a trial of the OX40 agonist ivuxolimab. The V call is TRBV10-3, the J call TRBJ2-7, with 8 bases matching TRBD1. This receptor was taken from an adult with an advanced solid tumor such as melanoma, head and neck, liver or kidney cancer. CDR3 coding DNA: TGTGCCATCGGTGGACAGGGAGTGTACGAGCAGTACTTC. Protein: CAIGGQGVYEQYF.